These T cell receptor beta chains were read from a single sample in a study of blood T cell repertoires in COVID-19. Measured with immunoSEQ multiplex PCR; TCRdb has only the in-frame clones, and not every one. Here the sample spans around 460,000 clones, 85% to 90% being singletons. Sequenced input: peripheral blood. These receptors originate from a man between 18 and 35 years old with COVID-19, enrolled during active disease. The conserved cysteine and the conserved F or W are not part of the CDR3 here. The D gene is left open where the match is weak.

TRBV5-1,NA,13,ASSLLSGGGNEQF
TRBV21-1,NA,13,ASSNLAGETDTQY
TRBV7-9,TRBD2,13,ASIPRLAGVGEQF
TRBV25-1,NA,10,ASGGLTYEQY
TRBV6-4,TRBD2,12,ASSEAGGAGELF
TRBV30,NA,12,AWTGAYSYNEQF
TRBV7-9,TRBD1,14,ASSIRQGVVQETQY
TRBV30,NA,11,AWSVFPVEKLF
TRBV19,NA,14,ASSILAAGDTYEQY
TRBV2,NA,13,ASSEAGTGSRRFH
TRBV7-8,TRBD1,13,ASSARDSLREKLF
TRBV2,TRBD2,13,ASSQGLAVSYEQY
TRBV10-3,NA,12,AISTDLYNSPLH
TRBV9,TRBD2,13,ASSVAGLGVDEQY
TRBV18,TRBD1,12,ASSPQGNNSPLH
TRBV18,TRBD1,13,ASSPGQGPYNEQF
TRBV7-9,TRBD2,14,ASSLGLAGSTDTQY
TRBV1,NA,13,TSSQNSSEVGELF
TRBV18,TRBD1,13,ASSPEDREWAEAF
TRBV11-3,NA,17,ASSHEGLAVLRPRETQY
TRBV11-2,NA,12,ASSFLRGGKGYT
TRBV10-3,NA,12,ASGGGGPGNTIY
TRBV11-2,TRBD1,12,ASRSTGGDQPQH
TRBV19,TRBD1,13,ASSSRDRAREKLF
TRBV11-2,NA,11,ASSLVSDREQF
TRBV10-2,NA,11,ASREAGSYEQY
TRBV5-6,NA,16,ASSRGSHPTLTKNIQY
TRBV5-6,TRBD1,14,ASSLVRGQAQETQY
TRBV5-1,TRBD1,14,ASSWGQGLAKNIQY
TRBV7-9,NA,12,ASSPVGGQETQY
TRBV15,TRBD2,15,ATSRDLGLAVGETQY
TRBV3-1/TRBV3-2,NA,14,ASSQDLTSRVGEQF
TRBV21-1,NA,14,ASSRGGSHSNQPQH
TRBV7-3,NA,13,ASSLSGTRADTQY
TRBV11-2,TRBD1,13,ASSPSRDSYQPQH
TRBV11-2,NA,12,ASSLGQGFYEQY
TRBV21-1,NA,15,ASRVTTGGAGNQPQH
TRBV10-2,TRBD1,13,ASTHTGTGSIEQF
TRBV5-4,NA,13,ASSRRQGGADTQY
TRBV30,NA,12,AWTHLVGQGGYT
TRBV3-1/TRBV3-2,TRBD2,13,ASSPLAGPLSEQF
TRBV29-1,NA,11,SVMTGFSYGYT
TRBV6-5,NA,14,ASSYSITGGYNGYT
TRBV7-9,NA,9,ASSHRVSLF
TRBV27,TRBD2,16,ASSLEGLAGGSTDTQY
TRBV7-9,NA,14,ASSLFKGRAGEKLF
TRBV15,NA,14,ATSRDRERPLDTQY
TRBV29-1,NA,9,SVEEDGKLF
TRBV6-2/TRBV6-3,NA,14,ASSYSKVGVADTQY
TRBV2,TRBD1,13,ASSGQGLSYNEQF